The 29 T cell receptor beta chains given below trace back to one sample, sequenced in a study of cytomegalovirus exposure and HLA in healthy donors. Repertoires were generated with immunoSEQ multiplex PCR, while TCRdb's copy carries only in-frame clones and drops some. The sample includes some 99,000 clones, around nine tenths seen only once; the top ten take about 2.1%. Specimen: PBMCs. The receptors come from a woman between 18 and 29 years old in good health and CMV-seronegative.

In its sample, this clone was seen once. The chain couples TRBV18 to TRBJ1-2; D call uncertain. Between the trimmed V and J ends, which lost 2 bases and 1 base, there was a span of 8 bases. The germline V gene has CDR1 KGHSH and CDR2 LQKENI. The CDR3 spans 14 residues. Here the CDR3 reads CASSPTTRNYGYTF. The CDR3 DNA reads as TGTGCCAGCTCACCAACAACCCGTAACTATGGCTACACCTTC.

V and J are TRBV28 and TRBJ1-2; possible D gene TRBD1, 6 bases. The germline CDR1 and CDR2 sequences are MDHEN and SYDVKM. The CDR3 loop spans 15 amino acids. V shed 4 bases and J shed 10 bases, with 22 bases lying between them. The CDR3 bases are TGTGCCAGCAGTTCCCTCCAGACAGGTCCGCGATACTACACCTTC. This gives the protein CASSSLQTGPRYYTF.

The V gene is TRBV6-5, the J gene TRBJ2-1, with 15 bases lining up with TRBD2. Trimming at V came to 8 bases and at J to 8 bases, leaving 7 bases not matched to a gene. The length of the CDR3 is 15 residues. The germline V gene has CDR1 MNHEY and CDR2 SVGAGI. The CDR3 sequence: CASLGLAGGPHEQFF. In DNA, the CDR3 is TGTGCCAGCCTAGGACTAGCGGGAGGGCCCCATGAGCAGTTCTTC.

The chain employs TRBV9 and TRBJ1-1, with D possibly TRBD1 on 5 matching bases. V shed 5 bases and J shed 4 bases, with 15 bases lying between them. Germline V gene data show CDR1 as SGDLS and CDR2 as YYNGEE. The CDR3 totals 14 residues. The CDR3 loop is CASSEPPTVTEAFF. The CDR3 DNA sequence: TGTGCCAGCAGTGAACCTCCGACAGTCACTGAAGCTTTCTTT.

The chain recombines TRBV28 with TRBJ1-3; D is ambiguous. Germline CDR1 reads MDHEN; CDR2 reads SYDVKM. This CDR3 spans 15 amino acids. Trimming stripped 3 bases from V and 1 base from J, with 10 bases between. DNA for the CDR3: TGTGCCAGCAGTTTTTGGGCAGGTTCTGGAAACACCATATATTTT. Residues: CASSFWAGSGNTIYF.

J is TRBJ2-2 and V is TRBV30, with D uncertain. The CDR3 sequence is 14 residues long. Germline CDR1 and CDR2: GTSNPN and SVGIG (reference sequence). Trimming shortened V by 1 base and J by 7 bases, and 13 bases separated the two germline ends. The CDR3 DNA follows: TGTGCCTGGAGTGCCTGGGCCCTTGGCGGGGAGCTGTTTTTT. Amino acid sequence: CAWSAWALGGELFF.

This clone was counted only a few times. The J gene is TRBJ1-1, the V gene TRBV25-1, with D maybe TRBD1 (6 bases). Germline CDR1 MGHDK, CDR2 SYGVNS. The CDR3 contains 12 residues. V was trimmed by 3 bases and J by 10 bases, leaving 12 bases between them. In DNA form, the CDR3 reads TGTGCCAGCAGTGACACAGGGTCTAGAGCTTTCTTT. This translates into CASSDTGSRAFF.

The CDR3 is CASSLARETGGFPNYGYTF. Here the CDR3 DNA reads TGTGCCAGCAGCTTAGCGAGGGAAACAGGGGGCTTTCCGAACTATGGCTACACCTTC. The rearrangement joins TRBV7-9 to TRBJ1-2; 9 bases line up with TRBD1. After removal of 0 bases from V and 2 bases from J, the junction contained 13 bases not matched to a gene. There are 19 residues in the CDR3. The germline V gene encodes CDR1 SEHNR and CDR2 FQNEAQ (reference sequence).

The chain links TRBV6-1 to TRBJ2-3; 7 nucleotides match TRBD1. With 4 bases clipped from V and 0 bases from J, the junction kept 10 bases outside the gene matches. Germline CDR1 reads MNHNS; CDR2 reads SASEGT. The CDR3 loop spans 17 amino acids. The chain's CDR3 is CASSGGGASLSTDTQYF. The DNA for the CDR3 is TGTGCCAGCAGTGGAGGGGGCGCTTCTCTTAGCACAGATACGCAGTATTTT.

The V call is TRBV11-2, the J call TRBJ2-7; 8 nucleotides match TRBD2. V lost 5 bases to trimming and J lost 2 bases; unmatched junction nucleotides: 8. This CDR3 is built from 15 residues. The V gene's germline CDR1 is SGHAT and CDR2 FQNNGV. The CDR3 spells CASSEGPGLAYEQYF. CDR3 DNA: TGTGCCAGCAGCGAAGGTCCGGGACTAGCCTACGAGCAGTACTTC.

The chain couples TRBV6-1 to TRBJ2-2, with TRBD1 matching 11 bases. The germline V gene encodes CDR1 MNHNS and CDR2 SASEGT. CDR3 length equals 15 residues. Germline trimming cut 8 bases from V and 5 bases from J; bases unmatched to any gene: 7. CDR3 sequence reads: CASAAGTGGTGELFF. The CDR3 DNA reads TGTGCCAGCGCCGCCGGGACAGGGGGGACCGGGGAGCTGTTTTTT.

The chain's CDR3 is CASSGGADHNEQFF. The CDR3 bases are TGTGCCAGTTCTGGGGGGGCCGACCACAATGAGCAGTTCTTC. The chain couples TRBV19 to TRBJ2-1; D perhaps matches TRBD2 (7 bases). The germline CDR1 and CDR2 sequences are LNHDA and SQIVND (reference sequence). The CDR3 loop spans 14 amino acids. V dropped 8 bases and J dropped 5 bases, with 16 bases sitting between them.

CDR3 nucleotides: TGCGCCAGCAGCTTGAGTCCGGGAGGGCGGGGCAATGAGCAGTTCTTC. Residues: CASSLSPGGRGNEQFF. The gene calls are TRBV5-1 and TRBJ2-1; 8 bases fit TRBD2. This CDR3 comprises 16 residues. V shed 1 base and J 6 bases; nucleotides not matched to a gene: 9. Per the germline V gene, CDR1 is SGHRS and CDR2 is YFSETQ.

V usage is TRBV4-3 and J usage is TRBJ2-7; 7 bases agree with TRBD2. V dropped 0 bases and J dropped 4; count of bases not matched to a gene: 6. In germline, CDR1 is LGHNA, CDR2 YSLEER. The CDR3 spans 15 residues. CDR3 amino acids: CASSQDASAGYEQYF. The CDR3 DNA sequence: TGCGCCAGCAGCCAAGATGCTTCAGCGGGGTACGAGCAGTACTTC.

V and J are TRBV4-1 and TRBJ1-4; D is ambiguous. V gave up 0 bases and J gave up 0 bases, with 14 bases separating them. From germline, CDR1 is MGHRA and CDR2 YSYEKL. This CDR3 spans 18 amino acids. Here the CDR3 DNA reads TGCGCCAGCAGCCAAGATCCCTTGGGCGCTGCAACTAATGAAAAACTGTTTTTT. Translating gives CASSQDPLGAATNEKLFF.

The chain is built from TRBV28 and TRBJ1-2; D gene ambiguous. This CDR3 comprises 13 residues. Germline V gene data show CDR1 as MDHEN and CDR2 as SYDVKM. Trimming stripped 8 bases from V and 4 bases from J, with 14 bases between. The chain's CDR3 is CASEGTGSYGYTF. The CDR3 DNA is TGTGCCAGCGAGGGCACGGGCAGCTATGGCTACACCTTC.

V usage is TRBV6-6 and J usage is TRBJ2-7; TRBD1 matches at 10 bases. With V trimmed by 3 bases and J by 4 bases, 3 bases remained unmatched. Germline V gene data show CDR1 as MNHNY and CDR2 as SVGAGI (reference sequence). The CDR3 runs to 14 residues. In DNA form, the CDR3 reads TGTGCCAGCAGTTATGGACAGGGGGGTTACGAGCAGTACTTC. This translates into CASSYGQGGYEQYF.

The CDR3 nucleotides read TGTGCCAGCAGCCAACATCCGCGGCGTGAAAAACTGTTTTTT. This sequence encodes CASSQHPRREKLFF. The chain couples TRBV6-5 to TRBJ1-4; D is uncertain. CDR3 size: 14 residues. Trimming removed 6 bases from V and 7 bases from J, with 15 bases in between. Germline CDR1 MNHEY, CDR2 SVGAGI.

The chain carries TRBV9 and TRBJ2-3; D ambiguous. The CDR3 consists of 14 residues. The V gene lost 0 bases and the J gene lost 1 base, with 6 bases spanning the gap. The germline V gene has CDR1 SGDLS and CDR2 YYNGEE. The CDR3 region has the DNA TGTGCCAGCAGCGTAGTTCCCGGCACAGATACGCAGTATTTT. It is translated as CASSVVPGTDTQYF.

This clone was seen only once. The chain links TRBV6-6 to TRBJ1-2, with D perhaps matching TRBD1 (5 bases). This CDR3 comprises 10 residues. Trimming took 8 bases from V and 5 from J, leaving 6 bases between them. The germline V gene has CDR1 MNHNY and CDR2 SVGAGI (reference sequence). CDR3 DNA sequence: TGTGCCAGCCAGGGTTATGGCTACACCTTC. This gives the protein CASQGYGYTF.

A single count supports this clone. The chain carries TRBV28 and TRBJ2-7; D may be TRBD1 (5 bases). V was pared by 7 bases and J by 2 bases, with 12 bases between. This CDR3 comprises 13 residues. The germline CDR1 and CDR2 sequences are MDHEN and SYDVKM. Here the CDR3 DNA reads TGTGCCAGCACCCAACAGGTACCCTACGAGCAGTACTTC. This codes for CASTQQVPYEQYF.

The chain carries TRBV7-9 and TRBJ2-1, with 7 bases fitting TRBD2. In germline, CDR1 is SEHNR, CDR2 FQNEAQ (reference sequence). Trimming removed 2 bases from V and 4 bases from J; junction bases left unmatched: 8. The CDR3 runs 16 residues. The CDR3 region has the DNA TGTGCCAGCAGCTTATCTGCGGCGGGAGATTACAATGAGCAGTTCTTC. This sequence encodes CASSLSAAGDYNEQFF.

The CDR3 spells CASSGGLNTDTQYF. In nucleotides, the CDR3 is TGTGCCAGTAGTGGGGGACTGAACACAGATACGCAGTATTTT. This chain joins TRBV19 and TRBJ2-3; weak D call: TRBD2 (6 bases). This CDR3 has 14 residues. The germline V and J ends were trimmed by 5 bases and 2 bases, with 11 bases remaining between them. Germline V CDR1 and CDR2: LNHDA, SQIVND (reference sequence).

V gene TRBV7-2 combines with J gene TRBJ1-3; D is unclear. CDR3 size: 16 residues. V lost 1 base and J 0 bases, leaving 10 bases between the germline ends. Germline CDR1 and CDR2: SGHTA and FQGNSA. The CDR3 spells CASSLGPGSSGNTIYF. The DNA for the CDR3 is TGTGCCAGCAGCTTAGGTCCAGGTAGCTCTGGAAACACCATATATTTT. Full variable domain (outside the CDR3, taken from reference TRBV7-2 and TRBJ1-3): GAGVSQSPSNKVTEKGKDVELRCDPISGHTALYWYRQSLGQGLEFLIYFQGNSAPDKSGLPSDRFSAERTGGSVSTLTIQRTQQEDSAVYLCASSLGPGSSGNTIYFGEGSWLTVV.

The rearrangement uses TRBV9 and TRBJ2-5, with 7 bases that match TRBD1. There are 14 residues in the CDR3. CDR1 and CDR2 from the germline V gene are SGDLS and YYNGEE. V dropped 0 bases and J dropped 7; count of bases not matched to a gene: 6. The CDR3 protein is CASSVGGGTRTQYF. The CDR3 coding sequence is TGTGCCAGCAGCGTAGGAGGGGGCACACGGACCCAGTACTTC. The whole variable domain, remainder taken from reference TRBV9 and TRBJ2-5, is DSGVTQTPKHLITATGQRVTLRCSPRSGDLSVYWYQQSLDQGLQFLIQYYNGEERAKGNILERFSAQQFPDLHSELNLSSLELGDSALYFCASSVGGGTRTQYFGPGTRLLVL.

The chain has TRBV28 and TRBJ2-3; D remains ambiguous. The CDR3 has 12 residues. The V and J ends lost 6 bases and 2 bases respectively, with 6 bases between them. CDR1 is MDHEN and CDR2 is SYDVKM in the germline V gene. In DNA form, the CDR3 reads TGTGCCAGCAGATCTTACACAGATACGCAGTATTTT. Translated, it gives CASRSYTDTQYF. The whole variable domain, filled in from reference TRBV28 and TRBJ2-3, reads DVKVTQSSRYLVKRTGEKVFLECVQDMDHENMFWYRQDPGLGLRLIYFSYDVKMKEKGDIPEGYSVSREKKERFSLILESASTNQTSMYLCASRSYTDTQYFGPGTRLTVL.

The V call is TRBV7-3, the J call TRBJ2-7; 7 nucleotides line up with TRBD1. V shed 5 bases and J 6 bases; nucleotides not matched to a gene: 10. This CDR3 comprises 14 residues. CDR1 SGHTA and CDR2 FQGTGA come from the germline V gene. The CDR3: CASSPTGAFGEQYF. In DNA, the CDR3 is TGTGCCAGCAGCCCAACAGGGGCGTTCGGCGAGCAGTACTTC.

V and J are TRBV4-3 and TRBJ1-4; 9 nucleotides align to TRBD1. CDR1 LGHNA and CDR2 YSLEER come from the germline V gene. The CDR3 spans 17 residues. The V gene end was trimmed by 1 base and the J gene end by 10 bases; junction bases not matched to a gene: 13. This chain's CDR3 is CASSQVFYRDRERKLFF. The CDR3 DNA reads TGCGCCAGCAGCCAAGTATTCTATCGGGACAGGGAGAGAAAACTGTTTTTT.

The genes are TRBV27 and TRBJ2-7, with 9 bases aligning to TRBD2. The trim removed 8 bases at V and 7 bases at J, leaving 12 bases unmatched. Germline CDR1 reads MNHEY; CDR2 reads SMNVEV (reference sequence). This CDR3 contains 14 residues. CDR3 DNA: TGTGCCAGCGGGAGAGTAGCGGGAGCTCGTGAGCAGTACTTC. Protein: CASGRVAGAREQYF.